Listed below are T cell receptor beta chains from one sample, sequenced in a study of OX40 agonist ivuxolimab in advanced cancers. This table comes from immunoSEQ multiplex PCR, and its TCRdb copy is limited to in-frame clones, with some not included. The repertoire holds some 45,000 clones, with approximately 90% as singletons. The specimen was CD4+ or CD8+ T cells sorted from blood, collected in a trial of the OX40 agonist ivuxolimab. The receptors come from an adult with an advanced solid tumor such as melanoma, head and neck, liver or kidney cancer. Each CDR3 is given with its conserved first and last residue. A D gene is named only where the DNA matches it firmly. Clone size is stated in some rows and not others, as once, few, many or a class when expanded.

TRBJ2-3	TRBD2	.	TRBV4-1	CASSQGLAGPTDTQYF	TGCGCCAGCAGCCAGGGACTAGCGGGCCCCACAGATACGCAGTATTTT
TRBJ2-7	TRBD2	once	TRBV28	CASSAASGRLSYEQYF	TGTGCCAGCAGCGCGGCTAGCGGGAGGCTCTCCTACGAGCAGTACTTC
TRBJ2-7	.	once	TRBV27	CASSSSYEQYF	TGTGCCAGCAGTTCCTCCTACGAGCAGTACTTC
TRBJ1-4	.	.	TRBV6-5	CASRTRRQTNEKLFF	TGTGCCAGCAGGACGAGAAGGCAGACTAATGAAAAACTGTTTTTT
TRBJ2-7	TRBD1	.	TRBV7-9	CASSQPGQGVNEQYF	TGTGCCAGCAGCCAACCGGGACAGGGGGTCAACGAGCAGTACTTC
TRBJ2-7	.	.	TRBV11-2	CASRLDRTSYEQYF	TGTGCCAGCAGACTGGACCGGACCTCCTACGAGCAGTACTTC
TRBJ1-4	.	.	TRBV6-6	CASSYGGPGVKLFF	TGTGCCAGCAGTTACGGAGGACCCGGCGTAAAACTGTTTTTT
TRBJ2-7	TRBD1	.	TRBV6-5	CASSPGTGNHEQYF	TGTGCCAGCAGTCCCGGGACAGGGAACCACGAGCAGTACTTC
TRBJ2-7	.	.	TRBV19	CASSIGGAYEQYF	TGTGCCAGTAGTATTGGTGGGGCCTACGAGCAGTACTTC
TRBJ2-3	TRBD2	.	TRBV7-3	CASSLPTSGSQHGDTQYF	TGTGCCAGCAGCTTACCGACTAGCGGGAGCCAACACGGAGATACGCAGTATTTT
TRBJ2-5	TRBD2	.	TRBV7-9	CASSLGLAGQETQYF	TGTGCCAGCAGCCTGGGACTAGCGGGCCAAGAGACCCAGTACTTC
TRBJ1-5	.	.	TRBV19	CASNDSPNQPQHF	TGTGCCAGTAATGACAGTCCCAATCAGCCCCAGCATTTT
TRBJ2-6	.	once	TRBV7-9	CASNDLRTETLSGANVLTF	TGTGCCAGCAACGACCTGAGGACAGAAACTCTCTCTGGGGCCAACGTCCTGACTTTC
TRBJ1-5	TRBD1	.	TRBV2	CASRMTGGGNQPQHF	TGTGCCAGCAGGATGACAGGGGGAGGCAATCAGCCCCAGCATTTT
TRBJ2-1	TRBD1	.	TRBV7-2	CASSPEGQYNEQFF	TGTGCCAGCAGCCCAGAGGGACAGTACAATGAGCAGTTCTTC
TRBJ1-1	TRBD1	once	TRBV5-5	CASSSDRYTEAFF	TGTGCCAGCAGCTCGGACAGGTACACTGAAGCTTTCTTT
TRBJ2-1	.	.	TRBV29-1	CSVLQGPLNEQFF	TGCAGCGTTTTGCAGGGTCCCCTCAATGAGCAGTTCTTC
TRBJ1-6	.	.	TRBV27	CASSFLGWGGLGPNSPLHF	TGTGCCAGCAGTTTTTTAGGCTGGGGCGGGTTGGGGCCTAATTCACCCCTCCACTTT
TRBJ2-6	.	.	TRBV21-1	CARLTPTLSGANVLTF	TGTGCCAGATTGACCCCTACACTCTCTGGGGCCAACGTCCTGACTTTC
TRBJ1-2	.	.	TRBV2	CASSEAVGLNYGYTF	TGTGCCAGCAGTGAGGCCGTCGGGTTGAACTATGGCTACACCTTC
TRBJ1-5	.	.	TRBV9	CASSVRAEDQPQHF	TGTGCCAGCAGCGTAAGGGCTGAGGACCAGCCCCAGCATTTT
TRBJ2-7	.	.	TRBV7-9	CASSFGSSYEQYF	TGTGCCAGCAGCTTCGGGAGCTCCTACGAGCAGTACTTC
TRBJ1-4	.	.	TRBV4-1	CASSQKVGDEKLFF	TGCGCCAGCAGCCAAAAGGTGGGGGATGAAAAACTGTTTTTT
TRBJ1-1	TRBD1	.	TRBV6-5	CASSYSGTGWNEAFF	TGTGCCAGCAGTTATTCAGGGACAGGATGGAATGAAGCTTTCTTT
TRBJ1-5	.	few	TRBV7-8	CASSLGGRAHQHF	TGTGCCAGCAGCTTAGGGGGCAGGGCTCACCAGCATTTT
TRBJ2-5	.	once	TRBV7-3	CASSLLKGETQYF	TGTGCCAGCAGCTTACTGAAGGGAGAGACCCAGTACTTC
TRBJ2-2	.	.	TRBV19	CASSIRDGGPGELFF	TGTGCCAGTAGTATCCGGGACGGGGGTCCCGGGGAGCTGTTTTTT
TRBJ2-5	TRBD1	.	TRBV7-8	CASSPRTGVQETQYF	TGTGCCAGCAGTCCAAGGACAGGGGTTCAGGAGACCCAGTACTTC
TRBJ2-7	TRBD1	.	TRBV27	CASSHGQAEYF	TGTGCCAGCAGCCACGGACAGGCTGAGTACTTC
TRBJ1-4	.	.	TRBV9	CASREGQATNEKLFF	TGTGCCAGCAGAGAGGGGCAGGCAACTAATGAAAAACTGTTTTTT
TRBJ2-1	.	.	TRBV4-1	CASSQEGRRPYNEQFF	TGCGCCAGCAGCCAAGAGGGACGGCGACCCTACAATGAGCAGTTCTTC
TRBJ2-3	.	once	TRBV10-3	CAISVETSTDTQYF	TGTGCCATCAGTGTTGAGACCTCGACAGATACGCAGTATTTT
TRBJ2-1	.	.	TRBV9	CASSVSDFNEQFF	TGTGCCAGCAGCGTATCGGACTTCAATGAGCAGTTCTTC
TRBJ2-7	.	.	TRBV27	CASSWAKTYEQYF	TGTGCCAGCAGTTGGGCCAAAACCTACGAGCAGTACTTC
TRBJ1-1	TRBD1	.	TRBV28	CATIRGQEAFF	TGTGCCACCATCAGGGGGCAGGAAGCTTTCTTT
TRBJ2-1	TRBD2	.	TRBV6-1	CASKKREGFNEQFF	TGTGCCAGCAAAAAGCGGGAGGGGTTCAATGAGCAGTTCTTC
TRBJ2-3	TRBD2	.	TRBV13	CASSLAGEGTDTQYF	TGTGCCAGCAGCCTAGCGGGAGAGGGCACAGATACGCAGTATTTT
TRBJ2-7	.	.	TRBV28	CASTFSGGGSYEQYF	TGTGCCAGCACCTTCAGTGGAGGGGGATCCTACGAGCAGTACTTC
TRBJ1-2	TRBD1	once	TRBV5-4	CASRSEGTVYGYTF	TGTGCCAGCAGGTCAGAGGGGACAGTCTATGGCTACACCTTC
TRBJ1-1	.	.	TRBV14	CASSLTGGTEAFF	TGTGCCAGCAGCCTCACGGGTGGGACTGAAGCTTTCTTT
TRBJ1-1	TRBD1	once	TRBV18	CASSPYGTGNTEAFF	TGTGCCAGCTCACCCTATGGGACAGGGAACACTGAAGCTTTCTTT
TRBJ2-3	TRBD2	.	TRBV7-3	CASSLSGTSGEDTDTQYF	TGTGCCAGCAGCTTAAGTGGGACTAGCGGTGAGGACACAGATACGCAGTATTTT
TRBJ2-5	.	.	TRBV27	CASSSAPLTAKETQYF	TGTGCCAGCAGTTCGGCCCCTTTGACAGCAAAAGAGACCCAGTACTTC
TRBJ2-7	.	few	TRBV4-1	CASSQATSSYEQYF	TGCGCCAGCAGCCAGGCGACTAGCTCCTACGAGCAGTACTTC
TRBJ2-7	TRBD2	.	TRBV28	CASRGRTVREGSYEQYF	TGTGCCAGCAGAGGCAGGACTGTGCGGGAGGGCTCCTACGAGCAGTACTTC
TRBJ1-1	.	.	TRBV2	CASRWGVEAFF	TGTGCCAGCAGGTGGGGCGTTGAAGCTTTCTTT
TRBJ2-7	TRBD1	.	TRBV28	CASSSTGAEQYF	TGTGCCAGCAGTTCGACAGGGGCTGAGCAGTACTTC
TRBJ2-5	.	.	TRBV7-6	CASSLDFLQETQYF	TGTGCCAGCAGCTTAGATTTCCTCCAAGAGACCCAGTACTTC
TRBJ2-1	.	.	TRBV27	CASSLSAAGPSYNEQFF	TGTGCCAGCAGTTTATCCGCGGCGGGACCCTCCTACAATGAGCAGTTCTTC